In this sample, the clone carrying this TCR beta chain turned up a few times. Antigen: not known. The source of the sample is a study of PD-1 blockade in classical Hodgkin lymphoma. The study's findings and limits: CD4+ TCR diversity rose significantly by C4D1, and CD8+ TCR diversity did not. Newly diagnosed patients reportedly had lower baseline TCR diversity than healthy donors.

The method was immunoSEQ multiplex PCR; TCRdb's version includes in-frame clones alone and lacks a portion of them. The repertoire holds some 150,000 clones, with around four fifths as singletons. Germline CDR1 reads MNHEY; CDR2 reads SVGAGI. Losses at the gene ends were 6 bases for V and 7 bases for J; bases not matched to a gene: 7. This CDR3 is 13 amino acids long. All patients experienced relapse after autologous stem cell transplantation, and brentuximab vedotin exposure was variable. The best responses consisted of complete response, partial response or progressive disease. The clonotype originates from a human donor with classical Hodgkin lymphoma. The sample in question was peripheral blood mononuclear cells (PBMCs), obtained before the second cycle of nivolumab. The chain links TRBV6-5 to TRBJ1-2; TRBD1 matches 8 bases. DNA of the CDR3: TGTGCCAGCAGCTATACAGGGGGTGGTGGCTACACCTTC. As protein: CASSYTGGGGYTF.